Each of the 12 T cell receptor beta chains below was sequenced from the same sample in a study of T cell clonality in common variable immunodeficiency. Generated by immunoSEQ multiplex PCR, the TCRdb table keeps only in-frame clones and is missing some. The record shows tens of thousands of clones for this sample, with no singletons present. Sequenced input: peripheral blood mononuclear cells. Source of these receptors: a person between 18 and 70 years old in good health.

This clone was recorded many times. A junction boundary mismatches the germline segment, possibly from a read error. From the germline J gene comes the end of the CDR3, since the read stops 3 residues before it. The rearrangement joins TRBV4-2 to TRBJ2-7; no definite D call. CDR1 is LGHNA and CDR2 is YNFKEQ in the germline V gene. This CDR3 has 13 residues. Incomplete CDR3 DNA: TGCGCCAGCAGCCAAGAGACAACTTACGAG. It codes for CASSQETTYE. The whole CDR3 protein is CASSQETTYEQYF.

This clone turned up a few times. The CDR3 end is not reached by the read, which stops 3 residues before it; the germline J gene fills it in. The chain recombines TRBV20-1 with TRBJ2-3, with D hard to call. CDR1 is DFQATT and CDR2 is SNEGSKA in the germline V gene (reference sequence). Trimming pared 5 bases from V and 5 bases from J, leaving 17 bases between. The CDR3 length is 14 residues. The DNA read from the CDR3 is TGCAGTGCTCCCTCGGCGCGGTTGGGAGATACG. Translation: CSAPSARLGDT. The full CDR3 protein reads CSAPSARLGDTQYF.

Ten or more counts support this clone. The sequenced fragment ends 3 residues before the CDR3 boundary, so the rest is inferred from the germline J gene. This chain connects TRBV20-1 to TRBJ2-7; 12 bases match TRBD2. Per the germline V gene, CDR1 is DFQATT and CDR2 is SNEGSKA (reference sequence). The CDR3 is made up of 13 amino acids. The V gene end was trimmed by 6 bases and the J gene end by 2 bases; junction bases not matched to a gene: 2. The covered CDR3 bases are TGCAGTGCCCGGACTAGCGGGGCCTACGAG. Translated: CSARTSGAYE. The full-length CDR3 reads as CSARTSGAYEQYF.

This clone was counted many times. With the read ending 3 residues before the CDR3 end, the germline J gene is used to fill in that end. The V call is TRBV7-2, the J call TRBJ2-5, with D maybe TRBD1 (5 bases). Germline assignment: CDR1 SGHTA and CDR2 FQGNSA. The CDR3 totals 13 residues. Trimming removed 9 bases at V and 2 bases at J, with 13 bases between. CDR3: CASTFRVQETQYF. CDR3 DNA (partial): TGTGCCAGTACCTTCAGGGTGCAAGAGACC. The full variable domain, its missing parts supplied by reference TRBV7-2 and TRBJ2-5, is GAGVSQSPSNKVTEKGKDVELRCDPISGHTALYWYRQSLGQGLEFLIYFQGNSAPDKSGLPSDRFSAERTGGSVSTLTIQRTQQEDSAVYLCASTFRVQETQYFGPGTRLLVL.

This clone was seen many times. The missing CDR3 end, 3 residues past where the read stops, is filled in from the germline J gene. The V and J genes are TRBV29-1 and TRBJ1-1; D is undetermined. Germline CDR1 reads SQVTM; CDR2 reads ANQGSEA. The CDR3 extends over 13 amino acids. CDR3 DNA (partial): TGCAGTGCTGCGGGTAACATGAACACTGAA. Its protein is CSAAGNMNTE. The full CDR3 sequence reads CSAAGNMNTEAFF.

This clone was detected a few times. Read coverage stops 3 residues before the CDR3 terminus; the germline J gene supplies the remainder. V and J are TRBV7-2 and TRBJ2-3, with D maybe TRBD2 (6 bases). This CDR3 region has 15 residues. The V gene lost 8 bases and the J gene lost 4 bases, with 19 bases spanning the gap. Germline V lookup: CDR1 SGHTA, CDR2 FQGNSA. The CDR3 region is CASGWGEARADTQYF. The CDR3 DNA, read in part, is TGTGCCAGCGGCTGGGGGGAGGCAAGGGCAGATACG.

This clone has at least ten counts. The CDR3 extends 3 residues past the end of the read, so its final part is completed from the germline J gene. The chain employs TRBV7-3 and TRBJ2-2; the D is unclear. The ends were cut back, 4 bases at V and 4 bases at J, with 10 bases in the middle. CDR3 length: 14 amino acids. Germline V gives CDR1 SGHTA, CDR2 FQGTGA. The CDR3: CASSSTYGTGELFF. The DNA read from the CDR3 is TGTGCCAGCAGCTCAACTTACGGCACCGGGGAG. Full variable domain (missing parts from reference TRBV7-3 and TRBJ2-2): GAGVSQTPSNKVTEKGKYVELRCDPISGHTALYWYRQSLGQGPEFLIYFQGTGAADDSGLPNDRFFAVRPEGSVSTLKIQRTERGDSAVYLCASSSTYGTGELFFGEGSRLTVL.

This clone was detected many times. The CDR3 is cut off 3 residues early in the read; its end comes from the germline J gene. V and J are TRBV7-6 and TRBJ2-7; TRBD1 might be the D (5 bases). Between the trimmed V and J ends, which lost 5 bases and 0 bases, there was a span of 11 bases. Germline V gene lookup returns CDR1 SGHVS and CDR2 FNYEAQ. The CDR3 loop spans 14 amino acids. CDR3 in amino acids: CASSLGHSSYEQYF. CDR3 bases read: TGTGCCAGCAGCCTTGGACACAGCTCCTACGAG.

The sample holds many counts of this clone. The read halts 3 residues ahead of the CDR3 end, with the missing end drawn from the germline J gene. The V call is TRBV18, the J call TRBJ2-3; 10 bases match TRBD1. V gave up 5 bases and J gave up 1 base; unmatched junction bases: 6. This CDR3 is 16 amino acids long. Germline V gene lookup returns CDR1 KGHSH and CDR2 LQKENI. Partial CDR3 DNA: TGTGCCAGCTCATACGGGACAGGGGCCCGCACAGATACG. This translates into CASSYGTGARTDT. The complete CDR3 reads CASSYGTGARTDTQYF.

As concerns this clone: The read terminates 3 residues ahead of where the CDR3 ends, so the germline J gene completes it. The genes are TRBV30 and TRBJ1-2, with D possibly being TRBD1 (5 bases). Per the germline V gene, CDR1 is GTSNPN and CDR2 is SVGIG (reference sequence). The CDR3 loop spans 13 amino acids. The covered CDR3 bases are TGTGCCTGGAGTGTGGGGCAGACCTACGAC. Translation gives CAWSVGQTYD. The whole CDR3 is CAWSVGQTYDYTF.

This clone showed up just a few times. The chain's CDR3 is CASSSTIEAFF. The DNA read from the CDR3 is TGTGCCAGCAGCTCGACAATCGAA. V gene TRBV7-9 combines with J gene TRBJ1-1; D remains ambiguous. The DNA ends 3 residues before the CDR3 does, and the rest of the CDR3 is filled in from the germline J gene. This CDR3 is 11 amino acids long. Looked up from germline, CDR1 is SEHNR and CDR2 is FQNEAQ (reference sequence).

This clone came up many times. The read finishes 3 residues shy of the CDR3 end, and the germline J gene is used to complete it. V and J are TRBV7-2 and TRBJ2-4; TRBD1 matches at 7 bases. With V trimmed by 5 bases and J by 6 bases, 4 bases remained unmatched. This CDR3 contains 13 residues. The germline V gene encodes CDR1 SGHTA and CDR2 FQGNSA. CDR3 sequence reads: CASSPRQGNIQYF. The sequenced CDR3 bases are TGTGCCAGCAGCCCTCGACAGGGAAACATT.